This is a list of T cell receptor beta chains from one sample in a study of T-cell memory formation after mild COVID-19. MiXCR was run by TCRdb on the 5' RACE reads, yielding one entry per CDR3 protein. Here the sample spans tens of thousands of distinct CDR3 sequences, 6.1% being singletons. The sample taken for sequencing was PBMCs or a T cell subset sorted from them (not recorded which). These receptors came from an adult who had mild COVID-19 (a few samples of this study predate the infection). Cell type and time point are not known. Each CDR3 is given with its conserved first and last residue. Each record gives: clone size, V gene, J gene, CDR3 protein. The listing skips clone size in some rows; elsewhere it reads once, few, many or a size class.

abundance: -
v_gene: TRBV6-1
j_gene: TRBJ1-6
CDR3aa: CASSELPDSPLHF

abundance: -
v_gene: TRBV5-5
j_gene: TRBJ1-4
CDR3aa: CASSSTGTRAEKLFF

abundance: many
v_gene: TRBV12-3/TRBV12-4
j_gene: TRBJ2-1
CDR3aa: CASRVSGGSGNEQFF

abundance: -
v_gene: TRBV10-3
j_gene: TRBJ1-2
CDR3aa: CAISENSPHGYTF

abundance: -
v_gene: TRBV20-1
j_gene: TRBJ1-1
CDR3aa: CSARPWTANTEAFF

abundance: -
v_gene: TRBV3-1
j_gene: TRBJ2-1
CDR3aa: CASSPRAGVEQFF

abundance: many
v_gene: TRBV6-6
j_gene: TRBJ2-5
CDR3aa: CARRVEETQYF

abundance: few
v_gene: TRBV18
j_gene: TRBJ2-4
CDR3aa: CASSPPTVGRAKNIQYF

abundance: few
v_gene: TRBV7-6
j_gene: TRBJ2-6
CDR3aa: CASSFGSAGANVLTF

abundance: many
v_gene: TRBV29-1
j_gene: TRBJ1-1
CDR3aa: CSAKGGTTEAFF

abundance: few
v_gene: TRBV20-1
j_gene: TRBJ2-5
CDR3aa: CSARKIRRERETQYF

abundance: few
v_gene: TRBV5-6
j_gene: TRBJ1-1
CDR3aa: CASAKLGWGTEAFF

abundance: many
v_gene: TRBV29-1
j_gene: TRBJ2-4
CDR3aa: CSAGTEKNIQYF

abundance: many
v_gene: TRBV5-1
j_gene: TRBJ2-2
CDR3aa: CASSLDGARGTGELFF

abundance: many
v_gene: TRBV12-3/TRBV12-4
j_gene: TRBJ1-5
CDR3aa: CASSLLGGQPQHF

abundance: few
v_gene: TRBV14
j_gene: TRBJ1-4
CDR3aa: CASSQSLLQHEKLFF

abundance: -
v_gene: TRBV18
j_gene: TRBJ2-6
CDR3aa: CASSDKGRRESSGANVLTF

abundance: many
v_gene: TRBV13
j_gene: TRBJ2-7
CDR3aa: CASSLRGYEQYF

abundance: -
v_gene: TRBV5-1
j_gene: TRBJ2-1
CDR3aa: CASSTESYNEQFF

abundance: many
v_gene: TRBV20-1
j_gene: TRBJ1-6
CDR3aa: CSALPGQRNSPLHF

abundance: few
v_gene: TRBV5-1
j_gene: TRBJ2-3
CDR3aa: CASSFYTTGRGLASTDTQYF

abundance: many
v_gene: TRBV20-1
j_gene: TRBJ2-6
CDR3aa: CSASTGGSTGANVLTF

abundance: -
v_gene: TRBV9
j_gene: TRBJ2-3
CDR3aa: CASSVGGSGTDTQYF

abundance: few
v_gene: TRBV6-1
j_gene: TRBJ2-7
CDR3aa: CASRPGNYEQYF